The T cell receptor beta chain under discussion was sequenced for a study of OX40 agonist ivuxolimab in advanced cancers. Study at large: Patients were approximately 80% male with ages roughly 20 to 80, mean 60. Prior anti-PD-1, anti-PD-L1 or anti-CTLA-4 therapy did not bar entry, and approximately 43% had some.

This CDR3 spans 15 amino acids. Between the trimmed V and J ends, which lost 1 base and 3 bases, there was a span of 14 bases. Germline V gene lookup returns CDR1 SGHDT and CDR2 YYEEEE. A history of autoimmune disease or systemic immunosuppression excluded patients. Produced via immunoSEQ multiplex PCR; TCRdb's table is partial and in-frame only. The sample contains over 40,000 clones, around 80% of which appear only once. The clonotype originates from an adult with an advanced solid tumor such as melanoma, head and neck, liver or kidney cancer. The sample consisted of CD4+ or CD8+ T cells sorted from blood, taken in a trial of the OX40 agonist ivuxolimab. The J gene is TRBJ2-7, the V gene TRBV5-6; possibly TRBD1 for D (6 bases). The DNA for the CDR3 is TGTGCCAGCAGCTTGATGAGGGGGTATCTCTACGAGCAGTACTTC. It is translated as CASSLMRGYLYEQYF.